This TCR beta chain was found in a study of blood T cell repertoires in COVID-19. Libraries were prepared by immunoSEQ multiplex PCR; TCRdb keeps only in-frame clonotypes and omits some of them. The sample has 370,000 or so clones, 87% seen once. The CDR3 totals 14 residues. V gave up 3 bases and J gave up 2 bases, with 6 bases separating them. CDR1 and CDR2 (germline): SGDLS, YYNGEE. Across about two dozen US areas, participants ranged in age from about 18 to 100 years. Participants were placed into cohorts based on the clinical history they reported. Sequenced material: PBMCs or T cells enriched from blood (not recorded which). This chain connects TRBV9 to TRBJ1-6, with D unclear. This receptor was taken from a man younger than 40 who had recovered from COVID-19. The CDR3 bases are TGTGCCAGCAGCGAGAGGGCCTATAATTCACCCCTCCACTTT. Protein product: CASSERAYNSPLHF.